A selection of T cell receptor beta chains follows, all from one sample in a study of cytomegalovirus exposure and HLA in healthy donors. The table came from immunoSEQ multiplex PCR; TCRdb's copy has only in-frame clones and leaves some out. The sample lists about 170,000 clones, around 80% occurring once. The sample taken for sequencing was PBMCs. The receptors originated from a woman aged 30 to 39 in good health and CMV-seropositive. CDR3s leave out the opening cysteine and the closing phenylalanine or tryptophan. A D gene is named only where the DNA matches it firmly.

j_call | d_call | v_call | cdr3_aa
TRBJ1-2 | - | TRBV10-3 | AITVAGDYGYT
TRBJ1-1 | - | TRBV11-2 | ASSLAFRARTEAF
TRBJ2-1 | TRBD1 | TRBV5-1 | ASSAQGMYYNEQF
TRBJ1-6 | - | TRBV7-2 | ASSLESPGTSAYNSPLH
TRBJ1-3 | - | TRBV6-5 | ASSPGTPGNTIY
TRBJ1-1 | - | TRBV30 | AWSVKLWQRLRTEAF
TRBJ1-1 | TRBD1 | TRBV7-9 | ASNRGLGEAF
TRBJ1-2 | TRBD1 | TRBV10-2 | ASHTGGTYGYT
TRBJ1-5 | - | TRBV6-5 | ASSYGGQTNQPQH
TRBJ1-2 | TRBD1 | TRBV9 | ASSVGDRLDYGYT
TRBJ2-7 | - | TRBV29-1 | SVEPGSSYEQY
TRBJ2-3 | - | TRBV10-1 | ASSDHKGGADTQY
TRBJ1-2 | - | TRBV5-1 | ASSLDGGANYGYT
TRBJ1-1 | TRBD1 | TRBV4-1 | ASSNRGRNTEAF
TRBJ2-2 | TRBD1 | TRBV7-6 | ASSAVTGRNTGELF
TRBJ1-5 | - | TRBV6-5 | ASSYVAGQPQH
TRBJ2-6 | - | TRBV28 | ASSLTGAGANVLT
TRBJ1-2 | TRBD1 | TRBV5-1 | ASSLRQGDGYT
TRBJ2-6 | - | TRBV5-1 | ASSWETLSGANVLT
TRBJ2-7 | - | TRBV10-3 | AISSGVRDEQY
TRBJ2-3 | - | TRBV4-3 | ASSQRVGDSQAYTQY
TRBJ1-3 | - | TRBV2 | ASSEGPFSGNTIY
TRBJ2-7 | TRBD1 | TRBV7-6 | ASSAGGGQGTYEQY